This T cell receptor (beta chain) emerged from a study of human T cells and chemical hapten exposure. Worth noting for this clonotype: The target antigen is unknown.

Time point defined: patch test 3, about 24 weeks after DPC sensitization. Treatment of the sample: therapeutic diphenylcyclopropenone sensitization with weekly scalp DPC. A single record per CDR3 protein comes from TCRdb applying MiXCR to the RACE reads. The table has about 160,000 distinct CDR3 sequences, 28% seen once. V was trimmed by 6 bases and J by 1 base, leaving 6 bases between them. This CDR3 spans 13 amino acids. CDR1 and CDR2 (germline): MNHEY, SVGEGT. Whole-study results and caveats: Significantly greater numbers of large CDR3 similarity clusters came from expanded TCRs than from controls. No alteration of TCRs above 1 in 1000 frequency was seen with DPC sensitization.

The chain combines TRBV6-2 or TRBV6-3 with TRBJ2-2; D call uncertain. The TCR originated in a young woman with alopecia areata. Some clones in this sample may be carry-over from other donors' samples. The sample in question was whole blood, obtained in connection with sensitization to the hapten diphenylcyclopropenone (DPC). CDR3 DNA sequence: TGTGCCAGCAGCTGGGGGAACACCGGGGAGCTGTTTTTT. Protein: CASSWGNTGELFF.